One sample yielded the 8 T cell receptor beta chains listed below, sequenced in a study of early T cells in non-severe SARS-CoV-2 infection. TCRdb used MiXCR to reprocess the 5' RACE reads, holding one entry per CDR3 protein. Here the sample spans roughly 35,000 distinct CDR3 sequences, less than 6.5% being singletons. Sequencing was done on a sample of whole blood. These receptor sequences come from an adult who was a healthcare worker with PCR-confirmed SARS-CoV-2 infection or an uninfected control (not recorded which).

This clonotype was seen ten or more times. The V call is TRBV20-1, the J call TRBJ2-3, with 7 positions matching TRBD1. This CDR3 is 12 amino acids long. J lost 5 bases, V lost 6 bases, and 5 bases had no gene match. CDR1 is DFQATT and CDR2 is SNEGSKA in the germline V gene (reference sequence). This CDR3 reads CSAPRDRDTQYF. The DNA for the CDR3 is TGCAGTGCCCCTAGGGACAGAGATACGCAGTATTTT.

This clonotype was found a few times. Relative to the germline gene, one junction end is altered; a read error may explain this. V is TRBV20-1 and J is TRBJ1-1; a possible D gene is TRBD1 (6 bases). Germline CDR1 DFQATT, CDR2 SNEGSKA (reference sequence). This CDR3 is built from 15 residues. CDR3 region: CSARDGGPANTEVFF. The CDR3 DNA sequence: TGCAGTGCTAGAGATGGGGGGCCAGCGAACACTGAAGTTTTCTTT.

The sample holds many counts of this clonotype. The J gene is TRBJ2-1, the V gene TRBV18; unclear D gene. The CDR3 has 12 amino acids. The germline V gene encodes CDR1 KGHSH and CDR2 LQKENI. The V end lost 3 bases, the J end lost 10 bases, and 10 bases lay between the germline ends. The CDR3 bases are TGTGCCAGCTCACCTTACAAGGAGGAGCAGTTCTTC. This gives the protein CASSPYKEEQFF. The entire variable domain, with the rest obtained from reference TRBV18 and TRBJ2-1, is as follows: NAGVMQNPRHLVRRRGQEARLRCSPMKGHSHVYWYRQLPEEGLKFMVYLQKENIIDESGMPKERFSAEFPKEGPSILRIQQVVRGDSAAYFCASSPYKEEQFFGPGTRLTVL.

This clonotype was seen at least ten times. The chain carries TRBV27 and TRBJ2-5; TRBD1 might be the D (6 bases). V dropped 4 bases and J dropped 4 bases, with 7 bases sitting between them. Germline V gives CDR1 MNHEY, CDR2 SMNVEV (reference sequence). The CDR3 has 12 amino acids. The CDR3 here is CASSSQGETQYF. DNA of the CDR3: TGTGCCAGCAGTTCACAGGGAGAGACCCAGTACTTC.

This clonotype was detected a few times. The genes are TRBV12-3 or TRBV12-4 and TRBJ1-1, with D hard to call. The V and J ends lost 6 bases and 0 bases respectively, with 8 bases between them. The CDR3 spans 13 residues. The CDR3 nucleotides are TGTGCCAGCAGGCAACGTCTGAACACTGAAGCTTTCTTT. It is translated as CASRQRLNTEAFF.

This clonotype was counted ten times or more. The rearrangement joins TRBV20-1 to TRBJ1-1; D remains unclear. The V and J ends lost 1 base and 1 base respectively, with 7 bases between them. Germline V lookup: CDR1 DFQATT, CDR2 SNEGSKA (reference sequence). The CDR3 has 13 residues. CDR3 DNA sequence: TGCAGTGCTAGAGGGGCAGAGAACACTGAAGCTTTCTTT. Translated, it gives CSARGAENTEAFF.

Only a few counts were recorded for this clonotype. The chain carries TRBV9 and TRBJ1-2; D gene unclear. Trimming left V 3 bases short and J 2 bases short, with 2 bases between. CDR1 is SGDLS, CDR2 YYNGEE, per germline. The CDR3 is 11 amino acids. CDR3 protein: CASSANYGYTF. The CDR3 nucleotides read TGTGCCAGCAGCGCGAACTATGGCTACACCTTC.

This clonotype was counted many times. CDR3 DNA sequence: TGCAGTGCTCCGACAGTCCTGAACACTGAAGCTTTCTTT. Amino acid sequence: CSAPTVLNTEAFF. V usage is TRBV20-1 and J usage is TRBJ1-1, with D possibly being TRBD1 (5 bases). The CDR3 length is 13 residues. Germline assignment: CDR1 DFQATT and CDR2 SNEGSKA (reference sequence). The germline V and J ends were trimmed by 5 bases and 0 bases, with 10 bases remaining between them.